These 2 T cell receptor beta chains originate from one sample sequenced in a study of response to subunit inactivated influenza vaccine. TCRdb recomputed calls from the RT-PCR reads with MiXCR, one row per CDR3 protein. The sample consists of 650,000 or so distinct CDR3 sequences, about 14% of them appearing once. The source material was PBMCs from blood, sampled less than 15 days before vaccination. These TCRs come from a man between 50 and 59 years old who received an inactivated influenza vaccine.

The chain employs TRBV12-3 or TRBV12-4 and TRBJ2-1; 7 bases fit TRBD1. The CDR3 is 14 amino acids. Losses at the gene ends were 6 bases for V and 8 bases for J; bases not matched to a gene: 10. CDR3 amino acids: CASSPARGFYEQFF. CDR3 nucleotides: TGTGCCAGCAGCCCCGCCAGGGGGTTCTATGAGCAGTTCTTC.

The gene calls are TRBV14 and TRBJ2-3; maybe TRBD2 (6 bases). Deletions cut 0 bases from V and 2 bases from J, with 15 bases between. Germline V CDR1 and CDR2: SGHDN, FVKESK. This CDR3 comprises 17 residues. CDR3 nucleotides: TGTGCCAGCAGCCAAGATCGACTAGTTGGGTACACAGATACGCAGTATTTT. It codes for CASSQDRLVGYTDTQYF.